Each of the 16 T cell receptor beta chains below was sequenced from the same sample in a study of T cell repertoires in cytomegalovirus infection. TCRdb re-called the reads with MiXCR, one entry per CDR3 protein. The table shows about 700,000 distinct CDR3 sequences, with around a third occurring only once. No antigens are known for them. Sequenced material: cultured PBMCs, taken from culture after CMV antigen stimulation. The receptor set was obtained from a human donor in good health (CMV status not recorded). Some clones in this sample may be carry-over from other donors' samples.

The CDR3 sequence: CASRTQGGSYNEQFF. The CDR3, as DNA: TGTGCCAGCAGAACACAGGGGGGCTCCTACAATGAGCAGTTCTTC. The gene calls are TRBV6-8 and TRBJ2-1; TRBD1 agrees at 8 bases. CDR1 MNHGY and CDR2 SAAAGT come from the germline V gene. CDR3 length: 15 amino acids. J lost 0 bases, V lost 6 bases, and 4 bases had no gene match.

Turning to this clonotype: One base away lies a much larger clone, so this may be a sequencing read error. The gene calls are TRBV7-6 and TRBJ1-2, with 8 bases identical to TRBD1. V dropped 3 bases and J dropped 7; count of bases not matched to a gene: 1. The CDR3 sequence is 12 residues long. Germline V gives CDR1 SGHVS, CDR2 FNYEAQ. The CDR3 region has the DNA TGTGCCAGCAGCTTGGACAGGGCTGGCTACACCTTC. Its protein is CASSLDRAGYTF.

This clonotype has a handful of counts. This chain uses TRBV18 with TRBJ1-3; D ambiguous. V was pared by 4 bases and J by 0 bases, with 10 bases between. Germline V gene data show CDR1 as KGHSH and CDR2 as LQKENI. This CDR3 spans 15 amino acids. This chain's CDR3 is CASSRAEYSGNTIYF. The CDR3 region has the DNA TGTGCCAGCTCACGAGCCGAGTACTCTGGAAACACCATATATTTT.

This clonotype has just a few counts. This rearrangement joins TRBV7-8 to TRBJ1-2; 7 bases align to TRBD1. V shed 1 base, J shed 4 bases, and the junction held 9 bases outside the gene matches. The germline CDR1 and CDR2 sequences are SGHVS and FQNEAQ. CDR3 length: 16 amino acids. In DNA, the CDR3 is TGTGCCAGCAGCTTAGAGACGGGACAGACGTCCTATGGCTACACCTTC. The encoded protein is CASSLETGQTSYGYTF.

In this sample, this clonotype turned up a few times. The V call is TRBV7-2, the J call TRBJ2-6; the D is unclear. CDR3 length: 13 residues. V lost 5 bases and J 5 bases, leaving 7 bases between the germline ends. Germline values: CDR1 SGHTA, CDR2 FQGNSA. CDR3 coding DNA: TGTGCCAGCAGCCCCGAGAGGGCCAACGTCCTGACTTTC. Residues: CASSPERANVLTF.

This clonotype was detected only a few times. This chain uses TRBV6-1 with TRBJ1-2; D unclear. The CDR3 is 14 amino acids. V was cut by 6 bases and J by 10 bases, with 21 bases left in between. Germline V lookup: CDR1 MNHNS, CDR2 SASEGT. The CDR3 DNA reads as TGTGCCAGCAGGATAGAACGGCAGGTTACGGACTACACCTTC. Translating gives CASRIERQVTDYTF.

This clonotype came up a few times. The rearrangement uses TRBV7-9 and TRBJ1-2; 8 bases are shared with TRBD1. The length of the CDR3 is 15 residues. V shed 3 bases and J 1 base; nucleotides not matched to a gene: 4. Germline loops: CDR1 SEHNR, CDR2 FQNEAQ (reference sequence). The CDR3 region is CASSFTTGVNYGYTF. CDR3 nucleotides: TGTGCCAGCAGCTTCACGACAGGGGTTAACTATGGCTACACCTTC.

This clonotype was found a few times. The chain recombines TRBV7-2 with TRBJ2-5; D not certain. The CDR3 spans 16 residues. Germline values: CDR1 SGHTA, CDR2 FQGNSA. The V gene lost 2 bases and the J gene lost 5 bases, with 18 bases spanning the gap. CDR3 residues: CASSLYGVGSEETQYF. DNA of the CDR3: TGTGCCAGCAGCTTATATGGGGTGGGGTCGGAGGAGACCCAGTACTTC.

A few counts support this clonotype. This chain joins TRBV7-9 and TRBJ1-2; unclear D gene. CDR1 SEHNR and CDR2 FQNEAQ come from the germline V gene (reference sequence). The CDR3 spans 11 residues. With 3 bases removed from V and 8 bases from J, the gap between germline ends came to 7 bases. CDR3 sequence: CASSFREGYTF. The CDR3 DNA sequence: TGTGCCAGCAGCTTCCGGGAAGGCTACACCTTC. Together with reference TRBV7-9 and TRBJ1-2, the CDR3 gives the full variable domain: DTGVSQNPRHKITKRGQNVTFRCDPISEHNRLYWYRQTLGQGPEFLTYFQNEAQLEKSRLLSDRFSAERPKGSFSTLEIQRTEQGDSAMYLCASSFREGYTFGSGTRLTVV.

This clonotype was seen a few times. CDR3 region: CASSPVGRLNEQFF. The CDR3 region has the DNA TGTGCCAGCAGCCCGGTTGGGAGGCTTAATGAGCAGTTCTTC. The chain couples TRBV7-4 to TRBJ2-1, with D possibly matching TRBD2 (6 bases). From germline, CDR1 is SGHVT and CDR2 SQSDAQ. V lost 5 bases, J lost 7 bases, and 15 bases lay in between. The CDR3 sequence is 14 residues long.

This clonotype was detected only a few times. The chain employs TRBV7-9 and TRBJ1-6; a possible D gene is TRBD1 (6 bases). Germline lookup yields CDR1 SEHNR and CDR2 FQNEAQ (reference sequence). The germline V and J ends were trimmed by 4 bases and 7 bases, with 14 bases remaining between them. The CDR3 loop spans 15 amino acids. CDR3 in amino acids: CASSSWPGANSPLHF. For the CDR3, the DNA is TGTGCCAGCAGCTCTTGGCCAGGGGCGAATTCACCCCTCCACTTT.

This clonotype was detected once. This chain connects TRBV20-1 to TRBJ2-5, with D tentatively TRBD2 (6 bases). The CDR3 runs 11 residues. CDR1 and CDR2 (germline): DFQATT, SNEGSKA (reference sequence). With 7 bases removed from V and 4 bases from J, the gap between germline ends came to 10 bases. CDR3 bases: TGCAGTGTACGGCGGGGAGAGACCCAGTACTTC. It encodes CSVRRGETQYF.

The chain couples TRBV6-2 or TRBV6-3 to TRBJ2-7; D is ambiguous. This CDR3 spans 13 amino acids. The germline V gene encodes CDR1 MNHEY and CDR2 SVGEGT. V lost 6 bases and J 2 bases, leaving 11 bases between the germline ends. The CDR3 DNA sequence: TGTGCCAGCAGCCGCCAGCGTCCCTACGAGCAGTACTTC. Its protein product is CASSRQRPYEQYF.

This chain connects TRBV20-1 to TRBJ2-7; D might be TRBD1 (6 bases). The length of the CDR3 is 14 residues. V gave up 1 base and J gave up 3 bases, with 13 bases separating them. CDR1 is DFQATT, CDR2 SNEGSKA, per germline (reference sequence). CDR3 nucleotide sequence: TGCAGTGCTAGAGGACAGGAGAGACGCTACGAGCAGTACTTC. Protein: CSARGQERRYEQYF.

This clonotype was picked up many times. This chain uses TRBV7-2 with TRBJ1-1; no clear D. This CDR3 has 16 amino acids. Germline CDR1 SGHTA, CDR2 FQGNSA. V was shortened by 5 bases and J by 1 base, with 17 bases between the two germline ends. CDR3 protein: CASSADGERWNTEAFF. CDR3 bases: TGTGCCAGCAGCGCAGACGGTGAGAGGTGGAACACTGAAGCTTTCTTT.

This clonotype was counted many times. The chain carries TRBV7-8 and TRBJ2-3; 7 bases align to TRBD2. This CDR3 is built from 15 residues. Germline CDR1 is SGHVS and CDR2 is FQNEAQ. The V gene end was trimmed by 2 bases and the J gene end by 5 bases; junction bases not matched to a gene: 7. This CDR3 is CASSLWGERGDTQYF. The CDR3 DNA reads as TGTGCCAGCAGCTTATGGGGGGAGCGGGGAGATACGCAGTATTTT.